The next 10 T cell receptor beta chains were all read from a single sample in a study of T-cell memory formation after mild COVID-19. TCRdb independently ran MiXCR on the 5' RACE reads; one entry per CDR3 protein. The repertoire holds more than 35,000 distinct CDR3 sequences, 5% to 7% seen once, with 0.7% to 0.9% in the top ten. The sample taken for sequencing was PBMCs or a T cell subset sorted from them (not recorded which). These receptors originate from an adult who had mild COVID-19 (a few samples of this study predate the infection). Cell type and time point are not known.

Many counts were recorded for this clonotype. The chain employs TRBV7-6 and TRBJ2-2; 7 nucleotides agree with TRBD2. Germline V lookup: CDR1 SGHVS, CDR2 FNYEAQ. The CDR3 spans 15 residues. The V and J ends lost 7 bases and 1 base, in that order; junction bases with no gene match: 6. The CDR3 loop reads CASNPTSWNTGELFF. CDR3 bases: TGTGCCAGCAACCCGACTAGCTGGAACACCGGGGAGCTGTTTTTT.

This clonotype has a handful of counts. The J gene is TRBJ2-1, the V gene TRBV12-3 or TRBV12-4; D not resolved. The CDR3 has 14 amino acids. V lost 2 bases to trimming and J lost 9 bases, with 14 bases between them. CDR3 amino acids: CASSLPTSNAEQFF. The CDR3 nucleotides read TGTGCCAGCAGTTTACCGACCTCGAACGCTGAGCAGTTCTTC.

This clonotype was detected many times. The chain uses TRBV7-9 and TRBJ2-1, with 9 bases that match TRBD2. This CDR3 comprises 18 residues. Germline CDR1 reads SEHNR; CDR2 reads FQNEAQ (reference sequence). V shed 2 bases, J shed 4 bases, and the junction held 12 bases outside the gene matches. For the CDR3, the DNA is TGTGCCAGCAGCTTACTCAGGAGTGAGACTAGCGGTTACAATGAGCAGTTCTTC. Translated, it gives CASSLLRSETSGYNEQFF.

This clonotype came up many times. CDR3 loop: CATSDHTVFQETQYF. In nucleotides, the CDR3 is TGTGCCACCAGTGACCACACGGTCTTCCAAGAGACCCAGTACTTC. This chain connects TRBV24-1 to TRBJ2-5, with D uncertain. CDR3 size: 15 residues. Germline values: CDR1 KGHDR, CDR2 SFDVKD. Trimming removed 4 bases from V and 1 base from J, with 12 bases in between.

The chain is built from TRBV11-2 and TRBJ2-1, with TRBD2 matching 11 bases. The germline gives CDR1 SGHAT, CDR2 FQNNGV. The CDR3 runs 15 residues. Trimming removed 3 bases from V and 5 bases from J; junction bases left unmatched: 3. The CDR3: CASSFGTSGDNEQFF. The CDR3 DNA reads TGTGCCAGCAGCTTTGGGACTAGCGGAGACAATGAGCAGTTCTTC. Drawing the rest from reference TRBV11-2 and TRBJ2-1, the complete variable domain is EAGVAQSPRYKIIEKRQSVAFWCNPISGHATLYWYQQILGQGPKLLIQFQNNGVVDDSQLPKDRFSAERLKGVDSTLKIQPAKLEDSAVYLCASSFGTSGDNEQFFGPGTRLTVL.

This clonotype showed up many times. V is TRBV6-5 and J is TRBJ2-4, with unresolved D. Germline CDR1 reads MNHEY; CDR2 reads SVGAGI. Trimming pared 6 bases from V and 0 bases from J, leaving 6 bases between. The CDR3 is 13 residues long. Here the CDR3 reads CASRDLAKNIQYF. The CDR3 region has the DNA TGTGCCAGCAGAGACTTAGCCAAAAACATTCAGTACTTC.

This chain connects TRBV4-1 to TRBJ1-6, with a possible D match to TRBD1 (5 bases). Germline loops: CDR1 MGHRA, CDR2 YSYEKL. Trimming removed 1 base at V and 7 bases at J, with 20 bases between. CDR3 length: 18 residues. CDR3 protein: CASSQGLYGTGTNSPLHF. As DNA, the CDR3 is TGCGCCAGCAGCCAAGGGTTGTATGGTACGGGGACCAATTCACCCCTCCACTTT.

This clonotype was seen more than once but under ten times. The CDR3 bases are TGTGCCAGCTCAAAACAAGGACAGGGGAGCTCTGGGGCCAACGTCCTGACTTTC. Its translation is CASSKQGQGSSGANVLTF. This sequence joins TRBV18 and TRBJ2-6; TRBD1 matches at 9 bases. The CDR3 has 18 amino acids. Germline CDR1 reads KGHSH; CDR2 reads LQKENI. The V gene end was trimmed by 5 bases and the J gene end by 0 bases; junction bases not matched to a gene: 8.

In its sample, this clonotype was seen many times. The V call is TRBV28, the J call TRBJ2-7; maybe TRBD2 (6 bases). The germline V gene encodes CDR1 MDHEN and CDR2 SYDVKM. The CDR3 covers 14 residues. V shed 5 bases and J shed 3 bases, with 14 bases lying between them. The CDR3 DNA reads TGTGCCAGCAGTCCCCTCGGGAGCGACTACGAGCAGTACTTC. Its translation: CASSPLGSDYEQYF.

This rearrangement joins TRBV18 to TRBJ1-2; D is unclear. V was shortened by 1 base and J by 4 bases, with 10 bases between the two germline ends. This CDR3 region has 14 residues. Per the germline V gene, CDR1 is KGHSH and CDR2 is LQKENI. In DNA form, the CDR3 reads TGTGCCAGCTCACCACGAGAGGGATCCTATGGCTACACCTTC. Its translation: CASSPREGSYGYTF.